This paragraph covers one T cell receptor beta chain sequence. Its matching antigen is unknown. These data are taken from a study of CD8 T cells in ankylosing spondylitis. Whole-study findings and limits: What seemed typical of ankylosing spondylitis blood was a TCR beta motif built from 8 or 9 highly homologous variants.

CDR1 and CDR2 (germline): LGHDT, YNNKEL (reference sequence). This CDR3 has 17 amino acids. Trimming at V came to 4 bases and at J to 0 bases, leaving 9 bases not matched to a gene. Quantitative 5'-RACE with molecular barcodes was used to make the TCR beta libraries. MiXCR, applied by TCRdb to the 5' RACE reads, yields one record per CDR3 protein. Among roughly 100,000 distinct CDR3 sequences listed, less than 25% were seen once. The sequencing sample was made of synovial fluid, either unsorted or a sorted T cell fraction (not recorded which). The chain joins TRBV3-1 to TRBJ1-3, with 7 nucleotides matching TRBD1. The TCR was taken from a male donor with ankylosing spondylitis. The CDR3 here is CASSPHRQGVSGNTIYF. The CDR3 DNA reads TGTGCCAGCAGCCCACATCGGCAGGGGGTCTCTGGAAACACCATATATTTT. The full variable domain, its missing parts supplied by reference TRBV3-1 and TRBJ1-3, is DTAVSQTPKYLVTQMGNDKSIKCEQNLGHDTMYWYKQDSKKFLKIMFSYNNKELIINETVPNRFSPKSPDKAHLNLHINSLELGDSAVYFCASSPHRQGVSGNTIYFGEGSWLTVV.